The following is a T cell receptor (beta chain) sequence with its context. Its matching antigen is unknown. This entry is derived from a study of T cells expressing NK-cell markers. The study, taken as a whole, reports: Dominant NKG2C+ clonotypes were found to form about 1.0-7.5% of CD8+ T cells in roughly 6 donors. These same clonotypes (in a few donors) also led the CD3+CD56-NKG2C+ fraction.

CDR3 size: 14 residues. The germline V gene encodes CDR1 SQVTM and CDR2 ANQGSEA. TCRdb re-called the 5' RACE reads and shows each CDR3 protein once, DNA omitted. The sample has tens of thousands of distinct CDR3 sequences. The sequencing input was blood T cells: a sorted CD56 or NKG2C T cell subset, CD4+ or CD8+ T cells, or bulk PBMC T cells (not recorded which). This TCR was sampled from a man aged 18-69 years in good health. The rearrangement joins TRBV29-1 to TRBJ2-3; there is no DNA to check the TCRdb D call of TRBD1. CDR3 sequence reads: CSAEGDRGTDTQYF.